The next 29 T cell receptor beta chains were all read from a single sample in a study of CD8+CD57+ T cells in acquired aplastic anemia. Genomic DNA was employed as the template in profiling TCR beta VDJ and CDR3. TCRdb reanalysed the reads using MiXCR and keeps one entry per CDR3 protein. The table shows roughly 180,000 distinct CDR3 sequences, with 64% occurring only once. Sequencing was done on a sample of sorted CD4+, CD8+, or CD8+CD57+ T cells (not recorded which) from PBMCs. The source of these receptors is a human donor with severe aplastic anemia or a healthy control (not recorded which).

This chain connects TRBV10-2 to TRBJ1-1; D remains unclear. The ends were cut back, 3 bases at V and 4 bases at J, with 9 bases in the middle. CDR1 is WSHSY, CDR2 SAAADI, per germline. The CDR3 spans 13 residues. This CDR3 is CASSDFRATEAFF. CDR3 bases: TGCGCCAGCAGTGATTTCCGGGCCACTGAAGCTTTCTTT.

V gene TRBV7-9 combines with J gene TRBJ1-3; tentatively, D is TRBD1 (5 bases). This CDR3 has 15 amino acids. The V end was cut by 1 base, the J end by 2 bases, with 9 bases between. CDR1 SEHNR and CDR2 FQNEAQ come from the germline V gene (reference sequence). As DNA, the CDR3 is TGTGCCAGCAGCTTAGAGGACATTGCTGGAAACACCATATATTTT. Translated, it gives CASSLEDIAGNTIYF.

This clonotype is a singleton in its sample. The genes are TRBV29-1 and TRBJ2-1, with TRBD2 matching 9 bases. Losses at the gene ends were 0 bases for V and 0 bases for J; bases not matched to a gene: 3. This CDR3 is built from 16 residues. Germline loops: CDR1 SQVTM, CDR2 ANQGSEA. In DNA, the CDR3 is TGCAGCGTTGAAGAGGCTAGCGGGACCTCCTACAATGAGCAGTTCTTC. Translation: CSVEEASGTSYNEQFF.

This sequence joins TRBV7-2 and TRBJ2-3; D remains unclear. This CDR3 spans 14 amino acids. The V gene lost 2 bases and the J gene lost 4 bases, with 10 bases spanning the gap. Germline V CDR1 and CDR2: SGHTA, FQGNSA. The CDR3 coding sequence is TGTGCCAGCAGCTTACGGATTGGGGCAGATACGCAGTATTTT. Protein product: CASSLRIGADTQYF.

This clonotype has at least ten counts. The chain carries TRBV20-1 and TRBJ2-5; 8 nucleotides agree with TRBD1. V shed 0 bases and J 4 bases; nucleotides not matched to a gene: 7. The CDR3 is 15 amino acids. The germline CDR1 and CDR2 sequences are DFQATT and SNEGSKA (reference sequence). CDR3 sequence reads: CSARDPAGGRETQYF. For the CDR3, the DNA is TGCAGTGCTAGAGATCCGGCAGGGGGCCGAGAGACCCAGTACTTC.

There are many counts of this clonotype. The chain uses TRBV19 and TRBJ1-6; the D gene is possibly TRBD1 (5 bases). The V and J ends lost 9 bases and 8 bases respectively, with 17 bases between them. Germline CDR1 reads LNHDA; CDR2 reads SQIVND (reference sequence). The CDR3 is 14 amino acids. CDR3 nucleotide sequence: TGTGCCAGACCAGGGCCCCGGAGGGATTCACCCCTCCACTTT. Its translation is CARPGPRRDSPLHF.

The genes are TRBV20-1 and TRBJ2-1; 14 positions agree with TRBD2. Germline V lookup: CDR1 DFQATT, CDR2 SNEGSKA (reference sequence). V trimming: 0 bases; J trimming: 2 bases; junction bases outside the gene matches: 9. CDR3 length equals 19 residues. DNA of the CDR3: TGCAGTGCTAGAGATTTGATGGGACTAGCGGGGGTTACCTACAATGAGCAGTTCTTC. Amino acid sequence: CSARDLMGLAGVTYNEQFF.

Only a few counts were recorded for this clonotype. V gene TRBV29-1 combines with J gene TRBJ2-1; perhaps TRBD1 as D (5 bases). Looked up from germline, CDR1 is SQVTM and CDR2 is ANQGSEA. Trimming took 4 bases from V and 2 from J, leaving 9 bases between them. This CDR3 contains 13 residues. The CDR3 loop reads CSVATQAYNEQFF. The CDR3 DNA reads as TGCAGCGTTGCAACACAGGCCTACAATGAGCAGTTCTTC.

The chain joins TRBV10-2 to TRBJ2-2; TRBD1 is a possible D gene (5 bases). Germline CDR1 and CDR2: WSHSY and SAAADI. Between the trimmed V and J ends, which lost 6 bases and 1 base, there was a span of 9 bases. The length of the CDR3 is 14 residues. The CDR3 nucleotides are TGCGCCAGCAGGGGCGGACAGAACACCGGGGAGCTGTTTTTT. It specifies CASRGGQNTGELFF.

This clonotype showed up many times. The chain has TRBV19 and TRBJ2-7; TRBD1 matches 8 bases. The CDR3 runs 15 residues. V was clipped by 3 bases and J by 7 bases; unmatched bases: 11. The V gene's germline CDR1 is LNHDA and CDR2 SQIVND (reference sequence). The DNA for the CDR3 is TGTGCCAGTAGTATGGGCACAGGGGGATTTTGGGAGCAGTACTTC. This encodes CASSMGTGGFWEQYF.

The sample holds many counts of this clonotype. The chain combines TRBV20-1 with TRBJ1-1; D is unresolved. This CDR3 comprises 10 residues. Germline loops: CDR1 DFQATT, CDR2 SNEGSKA (reference sequence). V dropped 5 bases and J dropped 6 bases, with 7 bases sitting between them. CDR3 amino acids: CSAPRAEAFF. The CDR3 DNA follows: TGCAGTGCTCCGAGGGCTGAAGCTTTCTTT.

Within the sample, this clonotype is large. The chain is built from TRBV15 and TRBJ1-2, with D possibly being TRBD1 (6 bases). V shed 3 bases and J shed 1 base, with 15 bases lying between them. There are 16 residues in the CDR3. Germline-derived CDR1 and CDR2 are LNHNV and YYDKDF (reference sequence). CDR3 sequence: CATSRGTQDYNYGYTF. The CDR3 coding sequence is TGTGCCACCAGCAGGGGGACACAGGATTATAACTATGGCTACACCTTC.

CDR3 sequence reads: CASSLEGATGVTEAFF. CDR3 in DNA: TGTGCCAGCAGCTTAGAAGGGGCGACAGGGGTCACTGAAGCTTTCTTT. The genes are TRBV7-8 and TRBJ1-1, with 8 nucleotides matching TRBD1. V shed 1 base and J 4 bases; nucleotides not matched to a gene: 8. This CDR3 has 16 residues. Germline values: CDR1 SGHVS, CDR2 FQNEAQ.

This clonotype came up a few times. This chain connects TRBV24-1 to TRBJ2-3, with 8 nucleotides matching TRBD1. Germline trimming cut 7 bases from V and 4 bases from J; bases unmatched to any gene: 3. The CDR3 spans 13 residues. CDR1 KGHDR and CDR2 SFDVKD come from the germline V gene. This CDR3 reads CATRQGASDTQYF. Here the CDR3 DNA reads TGTGCCACCAGGCAGGGGGCATCAGATACGCAGTATTTT.

This clonotype was seen a few times. Being one base from a much bigger clone, this may be a read error. This chain links TRBV12-3 or TRBV12-4 with TRBJ2-3; D is perhaps TRBD1 (6 bases). The CDR3 consists of 15 residues. Trimming pared 4 bases from V and 2 bases from J, leaving 13 bases between. This CDR3 reads CASSWGRGFTDTQYF. Here the CDR3 DNA reads TGTGCCAGCAGTTGGGGCAGGGGATTCACAGATACGCAGTATTTT.

This clonotype occurred a few times. V and J are TRBV9 and TRBJ1-4; no firm D call. The germline V and J ends were trimmed by 0 bases and 4 bases, with 7 bases remaining between them. The CDR3 has 14 amino acids. Germline CDR1 SGDLS, CDR2 YYNGEE. CDR3 sequence reads: CASSVDHVNEKLFF. The CDR3, as DNA: TGTGCCAGCAGCGTAGATCACGTTAATGAAAAACTGTTTTTT.

This clonotype was seen many times. The rearrangement links TRBV20-1 to TRBJ2-7, with 12 bases aligning to TRBD2. The CDR3 runs to 16 residues. V was pared by 3 bases and J by 3 bases, with 9 bases of the junction left unmatched. The germline gives CDR1 DFQATT, CDR2 SNEGSKA (reference sequence). The CDR3 protein is CSARPRLAGEIYEQYF. In nucleotides, the CDR3 is TGCAGTGCTAGGCCGCGACTAGCGGGGGAGATCTACGAGCAGTACTTC.

Written as DNA, the CDR3 is TGTGCCAGCAGCTTACATCAGGGGAGAAGTGGCTACACCTTC. Translation gives CASSLHQGRSGYTF. The J gene is TRBJ1-2, the V gene TRBV7-2, with D perhaps TRBD1 (6 bases). The CDR3 runs to 14 residues. The V gene's germline CDR1 is SGHTA and CDR2 FQGNSA. The ends were cut back, 2 bases at V and 7 bases at J, with 14 bases in the middle.

The chain combines TRBV15 with TRBJ2-7; D might be TRBD1 (6 bases). Germline V gene data show CDR1 as LNHNV and CDR2 as YYDKDF (reference sequence). The CDR3 spans 13 residues. V lost 4 bases and J 3 bases, leaving 10 bases between the germline ends. CDR3 nucleotide sequence: TGTGCCACCAGCAATGACAGGAGCTACGAGCAGTACTTC. It yields the protein CATSNDRSYEQYF. The full variable domain, in which reference TRBV15 and TRBJ2-7 provide the parts outside the CDR3, is DAMVIQNPRYQVTQFGKPVTLSCSQTLNHNVMYWYQQKSSQAPKLLFHYYDKDFNNEADTPDNFQSRRPNTSFCFLDIRSPGLGDTAMYLCATSNDRSYEQYFGPGTRLTVT.

V and J are TRBV9 and TRBJ2-3; 7 bases line up with TRBD1. The V gene's germline CDR1 is SGDLS and CDR2 YYNGEE. V lost 0 bases and J lost 2; bases outside the gene matches: 3. This CDR3 is 15 amino acids long. CDR3 in DNA: TGTGCCAGCAGCGTAGCGGGACAGAACACAGATACGCAGTATTTT. This gives the protein CASSVAGQNTDTQYF.

The rearrangement links TRBV6-1 to TRBJ2-7; D possibly uses TRBD1 or TRBD2 (6 bases each). Trimming removed 7 bases from V and 5 bases from J, with 18 bases in between. The V gene's germline CDR1 is MNHNS and CDR2 SASEGT. The CDR3 has 14 residues. CDR3: CASTLVGGSDEQYF. The CDR3 DNA reads TGTGCCAGCACCCTAGTAGGGGGGAGCGACGAGCAGTACTTC.

This clonotype was picked up a small number of times. J is TRBJ2-7 and V is TRBV29-1; the match to TRBD1 covers 7 bases. This CDR3 has 11 residues. The germline CDR1 and CDR2 sequences are SQVTM and ANQGSEA. V was clipped by 4 bases and J by 4 bases; unmatched bases: 1. As DNA, the CDR3 is TGCAGCGTTGGGACAGGATACGAGCAGTACTTC. Protein: CSVGTGYEQYF.

There are many counts of this clonotype. The genes are TRBV11-2 and TRBJ2-7, with TRBD1 as a possible D gene (5 bases). The CDR3 loop spans 14 amino acids. In germline, CDR1 is SGHAT, CDR2 FQNNGV. Trimming cost V 2 bases and J 6 bases, with 14 bases left between them. The CDR3 sequence: CASSLMGQGGEQYF. The CDR3 DNA reads as TGTGCCAGCAGCTTAATGGGGCAGGGCGGCGAGCAGTACTTC.

This clonotype has a handful of counts. The V gene is TRBV28, the J gene TRBJ2-5; 14 nucleotides align to TRBD2. CDR1 is MDHEN and CDR2 is SYDVKM in the germline V gene. Trimming removed 4 bases from V and 0 bases from J; junction bases left unmatched: 1. The CDR3 consists of 16 residues. The CDR3 spells CASSSGLAGDQETQYF. The CDR3 coding sequence is TGTGCCAGCAGTTCGGGACTAGCGGGGGACCAAGAGACCCAGTACTTC.

The sample holds many counts of this clonotype. The chain combines TRBV6-5 with TRBJ2-1; 11 bases map to TRBD2. The CDR3 runs 15 residues. Germline-derived CDR1 and CDR2 are MNHEY and SVGAGI. Trimming cost V 5 bases and J 4 bases; bases outside gene matches: 4. The CDR3 DNA reads TGTGCCAGCAGTAAACTAGCGGGAGCTTACAATGAGCAGTTCTTC. The encoded protein is CASSKLAGAYNEQFF.

As for this clonotype: This may come from a read error, since a much larger clone is one base off. The J gene is TRBJ1-2, the V gene TRBV6-1; the D gene is possibly TRBD1 (5 bases). The V end lost 5 bases, the J end lost 0 bases, and 19 bases lay between the germline ends. This CDR3 is 17 amino acids long. From germline, CDR1 is MNHNS and CDR2 SASEGT. This chain's CDR3 is CASSTLGHLRTNYGYTF. CDR3 bases: TGTGCCAGCAGTACCCTGGGGCATCTACGCACTAACTATGGCTACACCTTC.

J is TRBJ2-7 and V is TRBV7-8; D uncertain. Germline V gives CDR1 SGHVS, CDR2 FQNEAQ. The CDR3 length is 14 residues. Trimming took 1 base from V and 2 from J, leaving 9 bases between them. Written as DNA, the CDR3 is TGTGCCAGCAGCTTAGACGCCGGCACCTACGAGCAGTACTTC. This sequence encodes CASSLDAGTYEQYF. Based on the CDR3 plus reference TRBV7-8 and TRBJ2-7, the full variable domain is GAGVSQSPRYKVAKRGQDVALRCDPISGHVSLFWYQQALGQGPEFLTYFQNEAQLDKSGLPSDRFFAERPEGSVSTLKIQRTQQEDSAVYLCASSLDAGTYEQYFGPGTRLTVT.

The chain is built from TRBV2 and TRBJ2-7; the D call may be TRBD1 or TRBD2 (5 bases each). The CDR3 runs 17 residues. CDR1 and CDR2 from the germline V gene are SNHLY and FYNNEI. V lost 6 bases to trimming and J lost 2 bases, with 23 bases between them. The CDR3 DNA is TGTGCCAGCAGCTTGAGGGGCGGTGCCGGAACACCCTACGAGCAGTACTTC. Translated, it gives CASSLRGGAGTPYEQYF. Full variable domain (outside the CDR3, taken from reference TRBV2 and TRBJ2-7): EPEVTQTPSHQVTQMGQEVILRCVPISNHLYFYWYRQILGQKVEFLVSFYNNEISEKSEIFDDQFSVERPDGSNFTLKIRSTKLEDSAMYFCASSLRGGAGTPYEQYFGPGTRLTVT.

The chain carries TRBV10-3 and TRBJ2-1; a weak D match, TRBD1 (6 bases). Trimming shortened V by 4 bases and J by 2 bases, and 9 bases separated the two germline ends. This CDR3 spans 14 amino acids. Per germline, CDR1 ENHRY and CDR2 SYGVKD. CDR3 nucleotide sequence: TGTGCCATCAGTGGACAGGACGCCTACAATGAGCAGTTCTTC. Translating gives CAISGQDAYNEQFF.